The present T cell receptor beta chain was sequenced within a study of control samples from healthy donors and cancer patients. Data came from immunoSEQ multiplex PCR; TCRdb stores just in-frame clones and leaves some out. The sample includes 120,000 or so clones, about 90% of them seen just once. A single count supports this clone. The clonotype comes from a man aged 60 to 69 in good health. Specimen: blood.

As DNA, the CDR3 is TGTGCCAGCAACGGACAGGGGGCTATCACTGAAGCTTTCTTT. It is translated as CASNGQGAITEAFF. This rearrangement joins TRBV6-5 to TRBJ1-1; the match to TRBD1 covers 11 bases. This CDR3 contains 14 residues. Trimming at V came to 7 bases and at J to 4 bases, leaving 5 bases not matched to a gene. The germline V gene encodes CDR1 MNHEY and CDR2 SVGAGI.